The present entry profiles one T cell receptor (beta chain) with its context. Its antigen is unidentified. The CDR3 consists of 13 residues. CDR1 KGHDR and CDR2 SFDVKD come from the germline V gene. Trimming cost V 3 bases and J 7 bases, with 9 bases left between them. The data originate from a study of T-cell memory formation after mild COVID-19. General observations from the study: Clones that contracted clustered mainly in CM and EM if CD4+ and in EMRA if CD8+. A second wave of clones peaked on day 37, and their SARS-CoV-2 specificity went unconfirmed.

Researchers used 5'RACE with constant-segment primers to make TCR alpha and TCR beta cDNA libraries that carry sample barcodes and UMIs. TCRdb re-called the 5' RACE reads through MiXCR, storing one row per CDR3 protein. The sample carries 400,000 to 550,000 distinct CDR3 sequences, nearly 25% recorded once. Sequencing was carried out using PBMCs or a T cell subset sorted from them (not recorded which). The chain carries TRBV24-1 and TRBJ2-1, with a weak D call TRBD1 (5 bases). The receptor was derived from an adult woman who had mild COVID-19 (a few samples of this study predate the infection). Cell type and time point are not known. The CDR3 DNA sequence: TGTGCCACCAGTGATGGCAGGGTAAATGAGCAGTTCTTC. Translation gives CATSDGRVNEQFF.